Sequencing of this T cell receptor beta chain was carried out in a study of shared clonotypes between healthy human individuals. Some clones are missing from TCRdb's copy, which holds only in-frame ones; the method was immunoSEQ multiplex PCR. The table includes 1,400,000 or so clones, around 98.5% detected once. V gave up 2 bases and J gave up 2 bases, with 7 bases separating them. Germline V gene sequence: CDR1 KGHSH, CDR2 LQKENI. The CDR3 has 13 amino acids. V and J are TRBV18 and TRBJ2-7; possible D gene TRBD1, 5 bases. The receptor comes from a man aged 25 to 40 in good health. Sample: naive CD4+ T cells sorted from blood. Subset reported: CD45RA+ positively selected. The CDR3 loop reads CASSPTGAYEQYF. CDR3 coding DNA: TGTGCCAGCTCACCAACAGGCGCCTACGAGCAGTACTTC. Full variable domain (outside the CDR3, taken from reference TRBV18 and TRBJ2-7): NAGVMQNPRHLVRRRGQEARLRCSPMKGHSHVYWYRQLPEEGLKFMVYLQKENIIDESGMPKERFSAEFPKEGPSILRIQQVVRGDSAAYFCASSPTGAYEQYFGPGTRLTVT.